This TCR beta chain was captured in a study of shared clonotypes between healthy human individuals. Repertoires were generated with immunoSEQ multiplex PCR, while TCRdb's copy carries only in-frame clones and drops some. The sample holds about 380,000 clones; 90% to 97% are singletons and the top ten take approximately 0.32%. CDR3 length: 16 amino acids. The genes are TRBV21-1 and TRBJ1-1. TRBV21-1 is marked as a pseudogene. Sample: memory CD8+ T cells sorted from blood. Indicated subset: CD45RO+ cells pooled with CCR7-negative TemRA cells. This clonotype originated in a man aged 25-45 years in good health. In nucleotides, the CDR3 is TGTGCCAGCAGCAGAAATGTCCGGGACGGTAACACTGAAGCTTTCTTT. Translating it yields CASSRNVRDGNTEAFF.